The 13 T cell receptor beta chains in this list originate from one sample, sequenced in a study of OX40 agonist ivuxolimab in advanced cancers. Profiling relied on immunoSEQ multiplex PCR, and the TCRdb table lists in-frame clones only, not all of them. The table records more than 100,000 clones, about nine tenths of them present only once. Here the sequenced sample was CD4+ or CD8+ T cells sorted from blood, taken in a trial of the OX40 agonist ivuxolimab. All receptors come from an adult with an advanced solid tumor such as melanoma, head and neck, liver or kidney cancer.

In DNA, the CDR3 is TGTGCCAGCAGCCAAATGCTAGCTTACAATGAGCAGTTCTTC. The encoded protein is CASSQMLAYNEQFF. The V gene is TRBV14, the J gene TRBJ2-1; tentatively, D is TRBD2 (5 bases). V was cut by 2 bases and J by 4 bases, with 9 bases left in between. CDR3 size: 14 residues. From germline, CDR1 is SGHDN and CDR2 FVKESK.

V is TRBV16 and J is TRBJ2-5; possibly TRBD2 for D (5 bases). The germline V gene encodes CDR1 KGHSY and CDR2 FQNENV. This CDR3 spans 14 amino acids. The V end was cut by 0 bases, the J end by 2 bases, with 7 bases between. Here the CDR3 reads CASSQSGDQETQYF. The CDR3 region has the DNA TGTGCCAGCAGCCAATCCGGGGATCAAGAGACCCAGTACTTC.

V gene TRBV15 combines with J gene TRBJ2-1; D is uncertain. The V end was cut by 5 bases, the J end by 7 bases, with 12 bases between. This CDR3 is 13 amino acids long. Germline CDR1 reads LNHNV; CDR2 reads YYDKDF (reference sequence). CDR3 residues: CATSRTTENEQFF. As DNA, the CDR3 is TGTGCCACCAGCCGTACGACCGAAAATGAGCAGTTCTTC.

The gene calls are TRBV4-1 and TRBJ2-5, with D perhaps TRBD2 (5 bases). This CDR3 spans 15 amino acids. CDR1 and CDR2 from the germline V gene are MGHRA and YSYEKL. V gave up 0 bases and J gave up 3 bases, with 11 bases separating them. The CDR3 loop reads CASSQDESSKETQYF. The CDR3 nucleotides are TGCGCCAGCAGCCAAGATGAATCTAGCAAAGAGACCCAGTACTTC.

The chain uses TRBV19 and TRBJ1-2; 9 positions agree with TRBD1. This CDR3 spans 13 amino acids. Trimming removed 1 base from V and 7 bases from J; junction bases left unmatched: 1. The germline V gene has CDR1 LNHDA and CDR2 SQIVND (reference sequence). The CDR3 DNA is TGTGCCAGTAGTATAGGGGACAGGGTTGGCTACACCTTC. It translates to CASSIGDRVGYTF.

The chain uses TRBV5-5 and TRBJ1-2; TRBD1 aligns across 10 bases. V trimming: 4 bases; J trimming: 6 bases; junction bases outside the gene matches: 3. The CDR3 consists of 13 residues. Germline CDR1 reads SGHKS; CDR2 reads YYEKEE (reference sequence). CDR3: CASSGQGVDGYTF. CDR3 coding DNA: TGTGCCAGCAGCGGACAGGGGGTAGATGGCTACACCTTC.

CDR3 loop: CASSLANGYLTEAFF. CDR3 coding DNA: TGCGCCAGCAGCTTGGCCAACGGGTATCTCACTGAAGCTTTCTTT. The chain combines TRBV5-1 with TRBJ1-1, with no clear D. V lost 0 bases to trimming and J lost 4 bases, with 13 bases between them. Germline V CDR1 and CDR2: SGHRS, YFSETQ. This CDR3 has 15 residues.

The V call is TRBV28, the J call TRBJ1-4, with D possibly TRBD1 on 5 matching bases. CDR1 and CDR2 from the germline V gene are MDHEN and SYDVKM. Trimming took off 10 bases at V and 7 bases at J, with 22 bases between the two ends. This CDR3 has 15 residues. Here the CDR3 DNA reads TGTGCCACCATCGACCGGGGGGGAATGCCTGAAAAACTGTTTTTT. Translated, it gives CATIDRGGMPEKLFF.

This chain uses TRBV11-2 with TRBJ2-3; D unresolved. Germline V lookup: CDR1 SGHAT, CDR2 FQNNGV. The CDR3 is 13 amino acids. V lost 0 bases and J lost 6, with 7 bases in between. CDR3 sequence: CASSLDRSDTQYF. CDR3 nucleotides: TGTGCCAGCAGCTTAGATCGGTCCGATACGCAGTATTTT. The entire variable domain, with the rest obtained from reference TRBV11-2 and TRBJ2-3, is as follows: EAGVAQSPRYKIIEKRQSVAFWCNPISGHATLYWYQQILGQGPKLLIQFQNNGVVDDSQLPKDRFSAERLKGVDSTLKIQPAKLEDSAVYLCASSLDRSDTQYFGPGTRLTVL.

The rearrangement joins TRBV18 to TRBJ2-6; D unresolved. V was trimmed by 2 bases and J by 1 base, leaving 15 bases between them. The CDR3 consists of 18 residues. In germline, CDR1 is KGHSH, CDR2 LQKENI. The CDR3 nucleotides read TGTGCCAGCTCACCATTAACGAATCTTGGGTCTGGGGCCAACGTCCTGACTTTC. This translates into CASSPLTNLGSGANVLTF. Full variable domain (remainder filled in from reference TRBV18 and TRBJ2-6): NAGVMQNPRHLVRRRGQEARLRCSPMKGHSHVYWYRQLPEEGLKFMVYLQKENIIDESGMPKERFSAEFPKEGPSILRIQQVVRGDSAAYFCASSPLTNLGSGANVLTFGAGSRLTVL.

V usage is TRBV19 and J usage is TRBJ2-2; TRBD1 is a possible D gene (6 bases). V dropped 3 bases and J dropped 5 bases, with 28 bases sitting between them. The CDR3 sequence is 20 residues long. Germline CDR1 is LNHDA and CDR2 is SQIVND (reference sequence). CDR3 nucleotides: TGTGCCAGTAGTATTGTGGGGGCTCGTGACGTGAGTGGTACAACCGGGGAGCTGTTTTTT. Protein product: CASSIVGARDVSGTTGELFF.

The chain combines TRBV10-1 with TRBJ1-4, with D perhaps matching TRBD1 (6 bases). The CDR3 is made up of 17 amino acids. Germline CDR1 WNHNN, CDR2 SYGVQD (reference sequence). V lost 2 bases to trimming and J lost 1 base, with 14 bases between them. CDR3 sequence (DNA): TGCGCCAGCAGTGAGCCCACTAACAGGGAAACTAATGAAAAACTGTTTTTT. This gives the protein CASSEPTNRETNEKLFF.

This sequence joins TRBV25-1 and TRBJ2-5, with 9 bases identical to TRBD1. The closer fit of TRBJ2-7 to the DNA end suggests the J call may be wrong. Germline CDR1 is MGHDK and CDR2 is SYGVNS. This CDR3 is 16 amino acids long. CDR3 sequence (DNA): TGTGCCAGCAGTGAATTTAGGGACAGGGCCTCCCGCGAGCAGTACTTC. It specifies CASSEFRDRASREQYF.